A single sample is the source of the 12 T cell receptor beta chains below, sequenced in a study of blood T cell repertoires in COVID-19. The method was immunoSEQ multiplex PCR; TCRdb's version includes in-frame clones alone and lacks a portion of them. The table includes 150,000 to 200,000 clones, roughly nine tenths detected once. Sequenced input: PBMCs or T cells enriched from blood (not recorded which). The receptor source for this set is a woman aged 40 to 50 in a cohort exposed to, infected with or recovered from COVID-19 (not recorded which).

In its sample, this clone was seen once. The chain links TRBV7-2 to TRBJ1-3, with TRBD1 as a possible D gene (5 bases). Germline V CDR1 and CDR2: SGHTA, FQGNSA. Trimming left V 3 bases short and J 2 bases short, with 11 bases between. This CDR3 contains 15 residues. The CDR3 DNA sequence: TGTGCCAGCAGCTTCGGGGGATGGGCTGGAAACACCATATATTTT. Residues: CASSFGGWAGNTIYF.

This chain connects TRBV3-1 (or the pseudogene TRBV3-2) to TRBJ1-2, with D maybe TRBD1 (6 bases). V was clipped by 4 bases and J by 5 bases, with 8 bases between them. Germline-derived CDR1 and CDR2 are LGHDT and YNNKEL (reference sequence). The CDR3 sequence is 12 residues long. The CDR3 nucleotides read TGTGCCAGCAGCCCGGACAGTTATGGCTACACCTTC. This encodes CASSPDSYGYTF.

The chain uses TRBV4-2 and TRBJ1-1, with 7 bases that match TRBD1. Germline V gene data show CDR1 as LGHNA and CDR2 as YNFKEQ. This CDR3 contains 15 residues. Trimming cost V 4 bases and J 0 bases; bases outside gene matches: 5. The CDR3 loop is CASSPGGSMNTEAFF. CDR3 coding DNA: TGTGCCAGCAGCCCAGGGGGGAGCATGAACACTGAAGCTTTCTTT.

In its sample, this clone was seen once. The chain links TRBV11-2 to TRBJ2-7; no clear D. Germline-derived CDR1 and CDR2 are SGHAT and FQNNGV. The germline V and J ends were trimmed by 1 base and 5 bases, with 6 bases remaining between them. This CDR3 contains 12 residues. The CDR3 spells CASSLGGNEQYF. The CDR3 DNA is TGTGCCAGCAGCTTAGGAGGAAACGAGCAGTACTTC.

The table lists this clone with a count of one. This rearrangement joins TRBV9 to TRBJ2-1, with D unclear. V was shortened by 0 bases and J by 4 bases, with 11 bases between the two germline ends. This CDR3 contains 15 residues. Germline CDR1 is SGDLS and CDR2 is YYNGEE. CDR3 DNA: TGTGCCAGCAGCGTAGACCCTCAGCGATACAATGAGCAGTTCTTC. It is translated as CASSVDPQRYNEQFF.

The chain joins TRBV23-1 to TRBJ2-7, with TRBD1 identical over 8 bases. TRBV23-1 is an ORF for which the function is uncertain. The CDR3 loop spans 15 amino acids. The junction had 5 bases not matched to a gene; V was cut back by 2 bases and J by 2 bases. CDR3 sequence (DNA): TGCGCCAGCAGTCAAACGGACAGGGAGCCCTACGAGCAGTACTTC. Translation gives CASSQTDREPYEQYF.

The chain recombines TRBV12-5 with TRBJ1-2; D may be TRBD1 (5 bases). V lost 1 base and J 8 bases, leaving 20 bases between the germline ends. The CDR3 extends over 16 amino acids. Per germline, CDR1 LGHNT and CDR2 FRNRAP. The CDR3 reads CASGLADMGGIRGYTF. The CDR3 coding sequence is TGTGCTAGTGGTTTGGCAGACATGGGGGGAATACGGGGCTACACCTTC.

The V call is TRBV5-4, the J call TRBJ1-4; D gene uncertain. Between the trimmed V and J ends, which lost 5 bases and 5 bases, there was a span of 13 bases. The CDR3 is 14 residues long. Germline CDR1 is SGHNT and CDR2 is YYREEE (reference sequence). The CDR3 sequence is CASRGSGRNEKLFF. Written as DNA, the CDR3 is TGTGCCAGCAGAGGTTCCGGGAGAAATGAAAAACTGTTTTTT. The variable domain in full, with the rest retrieved from reference TRBV5-4 and TRBJ1-4, is ETGVTQSPTHLIKTRGQQVTLRCSSQSGHNTVSWYQQALGQGPQFIFQYYREEENGRGNFPPRFSGLQFPNYSSELNVNALELDDSALYLCASRGSGRNEKLFFGSGTQLSVL.

The chain joins TRBV11-2 to TRBJ2-2; 7 bases align to TRBD1. Germline lookup yields CDR1 SGHAT and CDR2 FQNNGV. The CDR3 has 14 amino acids. The V and J ends lost 5 bases and 7 bases, in that order; junction bases with no gene match: 7. The CDR3: CASSIGGMGGELFF. CDR3 DNA sequence: TGTGCCAGCAGCATAGGGGGCATGGGCGGGGAGCTGTTTTTT.

This clone was recorded only once. The rearrangement joins TRBV9 to TRBJ2-3; TRBD2 might be the D (6 bases). V was clipped by 4 bases and J by 8 bases, with 17 bases between them. Germline values: CDR1 SGDLS, CDR2 YYNGEE. The CDR3 sequence is 14 residues long. CDR3 loop: CASSPQLGRFTQYF. CDR3 nucleotides: TGTGCCAGCAGCCCCCAACTCGGGAGATTTACGCAGTATTTT.

Only one count was recorded for this clone. The chain employs TRBV6-5 and TRBJ1-6, with D tentatively TRBD1 (5 bases). Trimming removed 6 bases at V and 9 bases at J, with 18 bases between. The CDR3 covers 15 residues. Germline V CDR1 and CDR2: MNHEY, SVGAGI. As DNA, the CDR3 is TGTGCCAGCAGCCCGGGGGACCGCTGGGGTTCACCCCTCCACTTT. Protein product: CASSPGDRWGSPLHF.

J is TRBJ1-2 and V is TRBV7-2; 9 positions match TRBD1. Germline V CDR1 and CDR2: SGHTA, FQGNSA. Trimming cost V 1 base and J 2 bases; bases outside gene matches: 11. This CDR3 contains 18 residues. In nucleotides, the CDR3 is TGTGCCAGCAGCTTAGGTATAGGGACAGGGTCGCTAAACTATGGCTACACCTTC. Amino acid sequence: CASSLGIGTGSLNYGYTF.